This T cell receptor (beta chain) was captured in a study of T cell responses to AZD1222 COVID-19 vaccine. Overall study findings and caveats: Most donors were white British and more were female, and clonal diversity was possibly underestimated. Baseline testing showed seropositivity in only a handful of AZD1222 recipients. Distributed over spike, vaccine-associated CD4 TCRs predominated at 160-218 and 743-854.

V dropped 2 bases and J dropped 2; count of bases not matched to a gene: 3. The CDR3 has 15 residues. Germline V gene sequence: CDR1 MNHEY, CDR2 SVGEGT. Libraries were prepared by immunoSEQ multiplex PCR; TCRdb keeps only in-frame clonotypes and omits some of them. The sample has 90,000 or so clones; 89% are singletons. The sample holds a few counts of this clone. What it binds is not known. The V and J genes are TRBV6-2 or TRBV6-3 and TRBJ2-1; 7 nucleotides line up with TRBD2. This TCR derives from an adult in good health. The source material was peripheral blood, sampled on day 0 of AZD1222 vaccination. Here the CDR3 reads CASSYGGEAYNEQFF. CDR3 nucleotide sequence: TGTGCCAGCAGTTACGGGGGGGAGGCCTACAATGAGCAGTTCTTC.